A single sample is the source of the 2 T cell receptor beta chains below, sequenced in a study of CD8+ T cells in alopecia areata. Sequencing relied on a cDNA template that was reverse transcribed from extracted RNA. Clones were sequenced by immunoSEQ multiplex PCR, and TCRdb holds only the in-frame ones, with some missing. In the table there are 190,000 or so clones, about 60% of which are singletons. Treatment noted: oral pan-JAK inhibitor, 5-10 mg twice daily. Sequences were derived from CD8+ T cells sorted from blood, sampled at week 24, from a patient treated with tofacitinib. The receptors here all came from a human donor with alopecia areata.

Only a few counts were recorded for this clone. The chain is built from TRBV7-9 and TRBJ2-7, with a possible D match to TRBD2 (6 bases). V lost 4 bases and J 7 bases, leaving 20 bases between the germline ends. The germline V gene encodes CDR1 SEHNR and CDR2 FQNEAQ (reference sequence). This CDR3 is 15 amino acids long. CDR3 coding DNA: TGTGCCAGCAGCTCACGGAGCGGGTGGCGCGAGGAGCAGTACTTC. This translates into CASSSRSGWREEQYF.

This rearrangement joins TRBV29-1 to TRBJ1-1; TRBD1 aligns across 7 bases. The length of the CDR3 is 15 residues. Trimming took 3 bases from V and 0 from J; bases not matched to a gene: 7. CDR1 and CDR2 from the germline V gene are SQVTM and ANQGSEA. The DNA for the CDR3 is TGCAGCGTTGACCCACGAGGGACAGTGAACACTGAAGCTTTCTTT. Protein product: CSVDPRGTVNTEAFF.